Sequencing of this TCR beta chain was carried out in a study of cytomegalovirus exposure and HLA in healthy donors. Whole-study results and caveats: A later analysis found that most CMV-associated TCR beta chains appeared HLA-restricted. The productive fraction for most TCR beta V segments was about 87% or about 30% in an earlier analysis. A later analysis by the authors found several of the most significant clusters apparently linked to common viral pathogens.

Every donor was a healthy person donating bone marrow. The germline gives CDR1 LGHNA, CDR2 YNFKEQ. V lost 0 bases to trimming and J lost 4 bases; unmatched junction nucleotides: 1. CDR3 length equals 14 residues. Comment on this clone: The antigen remains unidentified.

Researchers ran the PCR with 60 Vbeta and 13 Jbeta primers. The data were produced by immunoSEQ multiplex PCR, yet TCRdb's version contains in-frame clones alone and is incomplete. This sample has over 150,000 clones, with over 70% found just once. Specimen: PBMCs. The gene calls are TRBV4-2 and TRBJ2-7, with 9 bases aligning to TRBD1. The sequence was obtained from a male donor in good health and CMV-seronegative. The CDR3 is CASSQDGTGYEQYF. The CDR3 region has the DNA TGTGCCAGCAGCCAAGATGGGACAGGGTACGAGCAGTACTTC.